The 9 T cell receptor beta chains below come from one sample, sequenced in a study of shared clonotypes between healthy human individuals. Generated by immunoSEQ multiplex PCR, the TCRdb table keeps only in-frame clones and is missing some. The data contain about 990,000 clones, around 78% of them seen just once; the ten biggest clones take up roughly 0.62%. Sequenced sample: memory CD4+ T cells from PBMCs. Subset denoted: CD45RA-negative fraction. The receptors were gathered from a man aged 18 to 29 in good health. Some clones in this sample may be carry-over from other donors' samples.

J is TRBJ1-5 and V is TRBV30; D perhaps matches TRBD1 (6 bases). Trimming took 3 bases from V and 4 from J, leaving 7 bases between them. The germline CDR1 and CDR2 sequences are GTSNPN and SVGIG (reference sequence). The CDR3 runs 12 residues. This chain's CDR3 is CAWSQGNQPQHF. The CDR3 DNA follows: TGTGCCTGGAGCCAGGGGAATCAGCCCCAGCATTTT.

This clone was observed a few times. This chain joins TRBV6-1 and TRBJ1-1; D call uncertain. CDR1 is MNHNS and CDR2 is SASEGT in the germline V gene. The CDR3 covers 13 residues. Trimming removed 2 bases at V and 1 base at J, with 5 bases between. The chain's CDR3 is CASSEQSNTEAFF. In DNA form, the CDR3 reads TGTGCCAGCAGTGAACAGTCGAACACTGAAGCTTTCTTT.

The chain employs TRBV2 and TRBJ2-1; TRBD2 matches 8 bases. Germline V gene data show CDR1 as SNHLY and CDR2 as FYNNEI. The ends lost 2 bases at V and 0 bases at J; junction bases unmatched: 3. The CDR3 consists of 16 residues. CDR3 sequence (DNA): TGTGCCAGCAGTGAACGAGGGACTAGCTCCTACAATGAGCAGTTCTTC. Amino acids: CASSERGTSSYNEQFF.

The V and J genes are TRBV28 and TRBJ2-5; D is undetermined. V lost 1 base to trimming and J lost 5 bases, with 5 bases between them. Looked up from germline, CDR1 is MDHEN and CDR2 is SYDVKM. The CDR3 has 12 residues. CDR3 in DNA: TGTGCCAGCAGTTTATATCTGGAGACCCAGTACTTC. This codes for CASSLYLETQYF.

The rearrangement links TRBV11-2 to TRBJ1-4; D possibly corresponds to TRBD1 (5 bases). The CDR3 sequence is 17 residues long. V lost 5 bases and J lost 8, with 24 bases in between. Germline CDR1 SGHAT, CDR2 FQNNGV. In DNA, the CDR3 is TGTGCCAGCAGCGTGATGGGGGGATCCCGTACTATCGAAAAACTGTTTTTT. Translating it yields CASSVMGGSRTIEKLFF.

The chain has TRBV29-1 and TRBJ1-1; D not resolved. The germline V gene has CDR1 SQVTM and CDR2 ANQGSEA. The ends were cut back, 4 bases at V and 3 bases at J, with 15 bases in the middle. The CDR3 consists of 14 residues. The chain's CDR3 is CSVAIGNRDTEAFF. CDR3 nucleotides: TGCAGCGTTGCGATTGGGAACAGAGACACTGAAGCTTTCTTT.

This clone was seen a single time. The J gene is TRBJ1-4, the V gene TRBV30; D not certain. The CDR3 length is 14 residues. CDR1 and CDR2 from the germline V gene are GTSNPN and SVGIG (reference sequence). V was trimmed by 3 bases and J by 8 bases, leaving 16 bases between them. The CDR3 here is CAWSQTSLWEKLFF. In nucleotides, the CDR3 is TGTGCCTGGAGCCAGACCAGTCTTTGGGAAAAACTGTTTTTT.

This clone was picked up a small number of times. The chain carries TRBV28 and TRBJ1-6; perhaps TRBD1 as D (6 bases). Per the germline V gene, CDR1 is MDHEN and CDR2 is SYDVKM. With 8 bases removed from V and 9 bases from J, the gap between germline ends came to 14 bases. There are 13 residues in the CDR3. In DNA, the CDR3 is TGTGCCAGCGGTGGCAGAGGGGGTTCACCCCTCCACTTT. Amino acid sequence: CASGGRGGSPLHF.

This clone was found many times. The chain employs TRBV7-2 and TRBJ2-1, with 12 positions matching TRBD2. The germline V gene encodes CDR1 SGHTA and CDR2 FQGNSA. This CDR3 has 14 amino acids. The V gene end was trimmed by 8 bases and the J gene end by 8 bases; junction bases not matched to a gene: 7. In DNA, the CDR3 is TGTGCCAGCGCTAGCGGGAGGGTTGGACATGAGCAGTTCTTC. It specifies CASASGRVGHEQFF.